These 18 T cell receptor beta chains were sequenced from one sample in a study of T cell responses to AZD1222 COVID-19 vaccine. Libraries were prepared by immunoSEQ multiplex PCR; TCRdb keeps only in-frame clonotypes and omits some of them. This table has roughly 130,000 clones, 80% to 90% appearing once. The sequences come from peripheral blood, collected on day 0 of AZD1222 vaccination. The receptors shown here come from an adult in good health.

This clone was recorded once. CDR3 residues: CASSLKTEQETQYF. In DNA, the CDR3 is TGTGCCAGCAGCTTAAAAACAGAACAAGAGACCCAGTACTTC. This chain uses TRBV11-2 with TRBJ2-5; D ambiguous. The V gene lost 2 bases and the J gene lost 2 bases, with 9 bases spanning the gap. Germline CDR1 SGHAT, CDR2 FQNNGV. This CDR3 region has 14 residues.

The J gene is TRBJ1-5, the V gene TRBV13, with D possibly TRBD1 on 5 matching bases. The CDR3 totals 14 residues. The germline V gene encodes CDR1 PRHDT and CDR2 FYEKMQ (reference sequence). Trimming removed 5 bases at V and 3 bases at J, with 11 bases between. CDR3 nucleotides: TGTGCCAGCAGCGCGGGGCAAATCAATCAGCCCCAGCATTTT. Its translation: CASSAGQINQPQHF.

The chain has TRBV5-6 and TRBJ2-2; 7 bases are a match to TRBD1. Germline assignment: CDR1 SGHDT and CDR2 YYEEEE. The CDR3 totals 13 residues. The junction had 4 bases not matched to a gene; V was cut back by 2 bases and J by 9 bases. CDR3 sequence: CASSLQGTRELFF. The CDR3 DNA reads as TGTGCCAGCAGCTTACAGGGGACCAGGGAGCTGTTTTTT.

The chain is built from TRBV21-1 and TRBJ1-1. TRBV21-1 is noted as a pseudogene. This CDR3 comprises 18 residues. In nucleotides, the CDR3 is TGTGCCAGCAGCACAACTCTTGGACCTCAGGCTGGGAACACTGAAGCTTTCTTT. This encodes CASSTTLGPQAGNTEAFF.

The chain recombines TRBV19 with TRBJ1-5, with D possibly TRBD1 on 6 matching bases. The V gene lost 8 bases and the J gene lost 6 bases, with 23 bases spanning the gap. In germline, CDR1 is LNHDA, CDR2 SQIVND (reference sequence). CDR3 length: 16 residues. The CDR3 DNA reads TGTGCCAGTCACCTCACCGCGGTAGGGGGTAGTCAGCCCCAGCATTTT. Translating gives CASHLTAVGGSQPQHF.

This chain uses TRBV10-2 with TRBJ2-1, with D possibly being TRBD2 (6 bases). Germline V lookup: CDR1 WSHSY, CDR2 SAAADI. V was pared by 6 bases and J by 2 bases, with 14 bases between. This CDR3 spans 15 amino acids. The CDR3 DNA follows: TGCGCCAGCAGCCAAGGGAGGTTGACCTACAATGAGCAGTTCTTC. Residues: CASSQGRLTYNEQFF.

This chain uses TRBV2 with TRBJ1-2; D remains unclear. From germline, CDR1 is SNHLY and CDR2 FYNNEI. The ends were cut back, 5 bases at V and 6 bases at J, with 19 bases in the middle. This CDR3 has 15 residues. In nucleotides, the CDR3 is TGTGCCAGCAGTCTCTTGAGTAAGGGTTACGATGGCTACACCTTC. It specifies CASSLLSKGYDGYTF. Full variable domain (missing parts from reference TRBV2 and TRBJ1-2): EPEVTQTPSHQVTQMGQEVILRCVPISNHLYFYWYRQILGQKVEFLVSFYNNEISEKSEIFDDQFSVERPDGSNFTLKIRSTKLEDSAMYFCASSLLSKGYDGYTFGSGTRLTVV.

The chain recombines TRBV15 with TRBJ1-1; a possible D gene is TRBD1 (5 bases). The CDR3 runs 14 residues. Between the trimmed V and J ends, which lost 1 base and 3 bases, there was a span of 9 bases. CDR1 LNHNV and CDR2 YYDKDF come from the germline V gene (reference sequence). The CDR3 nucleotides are TGTGCCACCAGCAGAGTGCGGGGGGACACTGAAGCTTTCTTT. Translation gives CATSRVRGDTEAFF.

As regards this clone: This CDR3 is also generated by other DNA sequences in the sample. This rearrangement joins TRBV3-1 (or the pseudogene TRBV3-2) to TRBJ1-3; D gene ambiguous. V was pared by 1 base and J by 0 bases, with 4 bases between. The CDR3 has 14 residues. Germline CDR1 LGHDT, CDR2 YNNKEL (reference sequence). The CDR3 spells CASSQVSSGNTIYF. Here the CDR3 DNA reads TGTGCCAGCAGCCAAGTGTCCTCTGGAAACACCATATATTTT.

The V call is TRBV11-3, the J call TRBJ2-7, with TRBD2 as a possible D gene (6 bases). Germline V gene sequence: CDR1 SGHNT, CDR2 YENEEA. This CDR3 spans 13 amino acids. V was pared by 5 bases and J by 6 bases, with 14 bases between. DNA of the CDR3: TGTGCCAGCAGCCCGGACTACGGCGGCGAGCAGTACTTC. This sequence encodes CASSPDYGGEQYF.

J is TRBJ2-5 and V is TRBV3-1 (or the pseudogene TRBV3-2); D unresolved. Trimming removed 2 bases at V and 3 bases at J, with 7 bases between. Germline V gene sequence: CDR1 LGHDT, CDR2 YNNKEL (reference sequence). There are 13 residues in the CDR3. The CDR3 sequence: CASSQWREETQYF. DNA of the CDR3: TGTGCCAGCAGCCAATGGAGAGAAGAGACCCAGTACTTC.

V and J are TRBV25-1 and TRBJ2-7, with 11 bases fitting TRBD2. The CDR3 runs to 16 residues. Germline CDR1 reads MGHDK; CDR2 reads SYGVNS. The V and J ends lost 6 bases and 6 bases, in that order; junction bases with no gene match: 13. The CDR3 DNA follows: TGTGCCAGCAGCCTGACTAGCGGGGTTCACCGTCTCGAGCAGTACTTC. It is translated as CASSLTSGVHRLEQYF.

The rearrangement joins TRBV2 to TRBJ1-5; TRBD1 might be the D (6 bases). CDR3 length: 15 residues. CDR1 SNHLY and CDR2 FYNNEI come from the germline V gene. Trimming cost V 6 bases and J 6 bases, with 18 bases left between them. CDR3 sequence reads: CASRAGQPSSQPQHF. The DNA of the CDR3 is TGTGCCAGCAGGGCAGGACAGCCATCAAGTCAGCCCCAGCATTTT.

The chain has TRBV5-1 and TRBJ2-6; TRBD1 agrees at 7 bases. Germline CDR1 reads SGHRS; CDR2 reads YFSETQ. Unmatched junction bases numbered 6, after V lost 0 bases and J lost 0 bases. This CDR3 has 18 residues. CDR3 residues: CASSLAGQATSGANVLTF. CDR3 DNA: TGCGCCAGCAGCTTGGCCGGACAGGCCACCTCTGGGGCCAACGTCCTGACTTTC.

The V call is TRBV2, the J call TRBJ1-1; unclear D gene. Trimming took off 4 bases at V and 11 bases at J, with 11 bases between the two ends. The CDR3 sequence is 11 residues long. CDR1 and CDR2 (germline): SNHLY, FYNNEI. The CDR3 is CASSADRWAFF. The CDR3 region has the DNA TGTGCCAGCAGTGCCGACCGGTGGGCTTTCTTT.

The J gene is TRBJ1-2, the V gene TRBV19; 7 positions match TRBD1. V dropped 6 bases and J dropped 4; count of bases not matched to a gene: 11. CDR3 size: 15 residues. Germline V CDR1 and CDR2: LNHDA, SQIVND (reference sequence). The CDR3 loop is CASSTDRALFYGYTF. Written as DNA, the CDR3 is TGTGCCAGTAGCACCGACAGGGCCCTCTTCTATGGCTACACCTTC.

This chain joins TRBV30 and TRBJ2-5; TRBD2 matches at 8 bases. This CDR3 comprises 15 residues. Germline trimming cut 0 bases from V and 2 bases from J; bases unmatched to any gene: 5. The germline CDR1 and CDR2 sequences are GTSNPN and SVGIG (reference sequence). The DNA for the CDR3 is TGTGCCTGGAGTGTACGTACGGGGGGGCAAGAGACCCAGTACTTC. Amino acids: CAWSVRTGGQETQYF. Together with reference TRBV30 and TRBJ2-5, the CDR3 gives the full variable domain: SQTIHQWPATLVQPVGSPLSLECTVEGTSNPNLYWYRQAAGRGLQLLFYSVGIGQISSEVPQNLSASRPQDRQFILSSKKLLLSDSGFYLCAWSVRTGGQETQYFGPGTRLLVL.

The CDR3 is CASSLTWGENYGYTF. CDR3 in DNA: TGCGCCAGCAGCTTGACGTGGGGAGAGAACTATGGCTACACCTTC. This sequence joins TRBV5-1 and TRBJ1-2; D gene ambiguous. CDR3 length: 15 amino acids. Germline CDR1 SGHRS, CDR2 YFSETQ. The V and J ends lost 1 base and 2 bases respectively, with 12 bases between them.